This T cell receptor beta chain was obtained from a study of Ad26.COV2.S vaccination and SARS-CoV-2 variants. In the study overall: Among those in the COV1001 Ad26.COV2.S trial arm was the donor. Ad26.COV2.S was injected intramuscularly once or twice, 56 days apart.

As to treatment: 15 to 20 received Ad26.COV2.S at low or high dose, single or two shots; 5 received placebo; per-sample allocation not given. Vaccine and placebo recipients were sampled on day 63 after the first injection. General study points: Vaccine and placebo recipients had similar non-spike TCR breadth.

For this clone: Its antigen is unknown.

The table came from immunoSEQ multiplex PCR; TCRdb's copy has only in-frame clones and leaves some out. Seen here are about 680,000 clones, roughly 90% observed once, and the top ten hold around 1.4%. Sequences were derived from peripheral blood, sampled in a trial of Ad26.COV2.S vaccine versus placebo. This sequence was found in a person aged 18 to 59 who received the Ad26.COV2.S COVID-19 vaccine or a placebo.

This chain's CDR3 is CASSRDRESVKYF. The CDR3 DNA sequence: TGTGCCAGCAGCCGGGACAGGGAATCGGTTAAGTACTTC. This chain uses TRBV3-1 (or the pseudogene TRBV3-2) with TRBJ2-4, with 9 positions matching TRBD1. There are 13 residues in the CDR3. The germline V gene encodes CDR1 LGHDT and CDR2 YNNKEL (reference sequence). The V gene end was trimmed by 4 bases and the J gene end by 14 bases; junction bases not matched to a gene: 9.